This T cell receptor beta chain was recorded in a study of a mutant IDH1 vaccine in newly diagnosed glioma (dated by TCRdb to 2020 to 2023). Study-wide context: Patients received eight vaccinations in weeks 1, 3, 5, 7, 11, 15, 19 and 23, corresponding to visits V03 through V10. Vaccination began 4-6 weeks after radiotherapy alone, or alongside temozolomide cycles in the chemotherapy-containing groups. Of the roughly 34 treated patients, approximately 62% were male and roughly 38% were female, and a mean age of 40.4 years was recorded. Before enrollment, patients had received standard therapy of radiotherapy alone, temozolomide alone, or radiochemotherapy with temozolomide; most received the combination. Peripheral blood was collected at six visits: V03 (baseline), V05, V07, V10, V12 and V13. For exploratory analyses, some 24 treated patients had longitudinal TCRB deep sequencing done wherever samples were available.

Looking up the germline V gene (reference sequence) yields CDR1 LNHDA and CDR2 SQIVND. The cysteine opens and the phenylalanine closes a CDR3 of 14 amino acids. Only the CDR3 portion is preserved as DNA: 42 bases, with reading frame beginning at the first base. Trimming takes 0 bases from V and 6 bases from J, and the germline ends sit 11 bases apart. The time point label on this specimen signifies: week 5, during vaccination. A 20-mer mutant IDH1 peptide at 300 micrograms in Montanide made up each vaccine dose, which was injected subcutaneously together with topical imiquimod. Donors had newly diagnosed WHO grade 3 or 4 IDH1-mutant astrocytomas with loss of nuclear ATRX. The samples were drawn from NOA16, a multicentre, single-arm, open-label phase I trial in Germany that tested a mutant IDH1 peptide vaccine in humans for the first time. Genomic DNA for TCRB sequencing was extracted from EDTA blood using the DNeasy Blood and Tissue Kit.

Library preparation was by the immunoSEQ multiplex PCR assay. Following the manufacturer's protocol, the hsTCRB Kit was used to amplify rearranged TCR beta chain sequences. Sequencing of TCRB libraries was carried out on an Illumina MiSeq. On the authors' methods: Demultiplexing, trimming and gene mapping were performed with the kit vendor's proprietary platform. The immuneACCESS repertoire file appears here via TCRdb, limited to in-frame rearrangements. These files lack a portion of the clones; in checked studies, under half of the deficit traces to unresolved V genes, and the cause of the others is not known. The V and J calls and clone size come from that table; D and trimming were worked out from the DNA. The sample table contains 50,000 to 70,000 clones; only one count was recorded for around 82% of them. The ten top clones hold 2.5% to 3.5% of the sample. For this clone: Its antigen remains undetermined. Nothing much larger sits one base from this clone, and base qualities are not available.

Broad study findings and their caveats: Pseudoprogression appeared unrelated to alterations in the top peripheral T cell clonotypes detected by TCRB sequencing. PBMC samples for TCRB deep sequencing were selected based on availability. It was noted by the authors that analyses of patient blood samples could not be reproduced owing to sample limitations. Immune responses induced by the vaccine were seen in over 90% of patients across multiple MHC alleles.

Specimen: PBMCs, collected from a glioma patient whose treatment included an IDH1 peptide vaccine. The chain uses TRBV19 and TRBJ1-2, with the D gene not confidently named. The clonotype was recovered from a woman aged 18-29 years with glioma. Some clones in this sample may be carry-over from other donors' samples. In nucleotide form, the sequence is TGTGCCAGTAGTATAGATCCGCTTCAGGATGGCTACACCTTC. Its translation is CASSIDPLQDGYTF.